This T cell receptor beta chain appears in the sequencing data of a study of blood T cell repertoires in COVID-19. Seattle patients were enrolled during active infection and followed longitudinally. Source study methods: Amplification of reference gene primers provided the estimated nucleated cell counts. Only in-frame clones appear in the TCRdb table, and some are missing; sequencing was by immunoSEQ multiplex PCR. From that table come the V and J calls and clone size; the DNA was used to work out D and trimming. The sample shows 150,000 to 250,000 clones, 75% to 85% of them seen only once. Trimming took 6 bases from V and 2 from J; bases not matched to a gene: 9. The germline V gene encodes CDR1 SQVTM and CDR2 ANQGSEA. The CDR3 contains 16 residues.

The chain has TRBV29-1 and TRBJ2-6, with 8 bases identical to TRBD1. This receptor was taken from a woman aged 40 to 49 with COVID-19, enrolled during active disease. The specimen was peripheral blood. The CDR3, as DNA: TGCAGCGTCGAGGGGGACAGGAAAACTGGGGCCAACGTCCTGACTTTC. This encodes CSVEGDRKTGANVLTF.